These 15 T cell receptor beta chains share one sample of origin, sequenced in a study of spatial heterogeneity in lung cancer. No cognate antigen is known for these TCRs. Sample time point: sample taken at primary tumor resection. TCRdb re-called the 5' RACE reads through MiXCR, storing one row per CDR3 protein. The sample comprises roughly 5,900 distinct CDR3 sequences, 6.7% of which are singletons, and 9.5% to 15% rests with the top ten. Study findings and constraints: Tumors with more nonsynonymous mutations had more expanded intratumoral alpha and beta TCRs.

The source was lung tumor tissue, collected at surgery. The receptors were gathered from a male donor with early-stage non-small cell lung cancer.

This clonotype is deemed medium-sized. This chain links TRBV29-1 with TRBJ2-5, with D possibly being TRBD1 (5 bases). Trimming took 5 bases from V and 6 from J, leaving 22 bases between them. From germline, CDR1 is SQVTM and CDR2 ANQGSEA. This CDR3 has 15 residues. The chain's CDR3 is CSVPFGQGLLQTQYF. The CDR3 region has the DNA TGCAGCGTTCCCTTCGGTCAGGGTCTCTTGCAGACCCAGTACTTC.

This clonotype was recorded at least ten times. The V and J genes are TRBV4-2 and TRBJ1-1; no clear D. Per germline, CDR1 LGHNA and CDR2 YNFKEQ. Between the trimmed V and J ends, which lost 1 base and 1 base, there was a span of 10 bases. CDR3 length equals 15 residues. CDR3 DNA sequence: TGTGCCAGCAGCCAAGCCAACCGGGCGAACACTGAAGCTTTCTTT. The encoded protein is CASSQANRANTEAFF.

The table lists this clonotype with many counts. The V gene is TRBV2, the J gene TRBJ2-5; 9 positions agree with TRBD1. CDR1 is SNHLY and CDR2 is FYNNEI in the germline V gene. V lost 6 bases to trimming and J lost 3 bases; unmatched junction nucleotides: 11. The CDR3 runs to 16 residues. CDR3 loop: CASSGQGNIREETQYF. The CDR3 DNA follows: TGTGCCAGCAGCGGACAGGGGAACATCAGGGAAGAGACCCAGTACTTC.

This clonotype was recorded many times. This chain links TRBV29-1 with TRBJ2-5, with D perhaps matching TRBD2 (5 bases). Per germline, CDR1 SQVTM and CDR2 ANQGSEA. CDR3 length: 14 amino acids. The V end was cut by 0 bases, the J end by 5 bases, with 13 bases between. The CDR3: CSVEDHTRPETQYF. The CDR3 bases are TGCAGCGTTGAAGATCACACTAGGCCCGAGACCCAGTACTTC.

This clonotype is termed medium-sized (0.01 to 0.1%). The V gene is TRBV6-1, the J gene TRBJ1-4; perhaps TRBD1 as D (5 bases). The V gene's germline CDR1 is MNHNS and CDR2 SASEGT. This CDR3 comprises 14 residues. Trimming pared 5 bases from V and 9 bases from J, leaving 16 bases between. CDR3 residues: CASSFDSEMKKLFF. The CDR3 bases are TGTGCCAGCAGTTTTGACAGCGAGATGAAAAAACTGTTTTTT.

This clonotype was counted ten times or more. This chain joins TRBV24-1 and TRBJ1-2; TRBD1 aligns across 8 bases. The J segment lost 4 bases and the V segment lost 3 bases, leaving 6 bases of the junction unmatched. CDR3 length: 15 residues. Germline V gene data show CDR1 as KGHDR and CDR2 as SFDVKD. In nucleotides, the CDR3 is TGTGCCACCAGTGATCCAGGACAGGGCATCTATGGCTACACCTTC. Its protein product is CATSDPGQGIYGYTF.

This clonotype has ten or more counts. The genes are TRBV19 and TRBJ2-3; 8 bases agree with TRBD1. This CDR3 is built from 15 residues. In germline, CDR1 is LNHDA, CDR2 SQIVND (reference sequence). Trimming cost V 6 bases and J 4 bases; bases outside gene matches: 9. CDR3 loop: CASSGGQVYADTQYF. The CDR3 DNA follows: TGTGCCAGTAGCGGGGGACAGGTCTACGCAGATACGCAGTATTTT.

By share, this clonotype ranks as medium-sized. This chain uses TRBV7-8 with TRBJ2-5; D possibly corresponds to TRBD2 (5 bases). This CDR3 is built from 16 residues. The ends were cut back, 1 base at V and 5 bases at J, with 17 bases in the middle. Germline V gives CDR1 SGHVS, CDR2 FQNEAQ. CDR3 residues: CASSLDSGGSGETQYF. Here the CDR3 DNA reads TGTGCCAGCAGCTTAGATTCTGGTGGGAGTGGGGAGACCCAGTACTTC.

This clonotype was seen repeatedly, ten times or more. The chain employs TRBV3-1 and TRBJ2-7; D ambiguous. Germline V gene lookup returns CDR1 LGHDT and CDR2 YNNKEL (reference sequence). V was pared by 2 bases and J by 5 bases, with 7 bases between. This CDR3 spans 12 amino acids. CDR3 loop: CASSQFFHEQYF. CDR3 DNA: TGTGCCAGCAGCCAATTCTTCCACGAGCAGTACTTC.

This clonotype is labeled medium-sized. The rearrangement joins TRBV15 to TRBJ2-5; the D gene is possibly TRBD1 (5 bases). The CDR3 runs to 15 residues. V lost 4 bases and J 5 bases, leaving 17 bases between the germline ends. The germline V gene encodes CDR1 LNHNV and CDR2 YYDKDF (reference sequence). CDR3 DNA: TGTGCCACCAGCAAGACAGCCCACTTGGGCGAGACCCAGTACTTC. As protein: CATSKTAHLGETQYF.

This clonotype was seen ten or more times. The chain couples TRBV29-1 to TRBJ2-4; maybe TRBD2 (5 bases). The CDR3 runs 13 residues. From germline, CDR1 is SQVTM and CDR2 ANQGSEA. V lost 2 bases and J lost 1, with 6 bases in between. CDR3 nucleotide sequence: TGCAGCGTTGAATCGGGGGCCAAAAACATTCAGTACTTC. Its protein product is CSVESGAKNIQYF.

This clonotype qualifies as medium-sized. V usage is TRBV7-2 and J usage is TRBJ1-4; no clear D gene. CDR1 SGHTA and CDR2 FQGNSA come from the germline V gene. CDR3 length equals 14 residues. Trimming shortened V by 3 bases and J by 4 bases, and 9 bases separated the two germline ends. The CDR3 DNA is TGTGCCAGCAGCTTGGTAGGGTATAATGAAAAACTGTTTTTT. It codes for CASSLVGYNEKLFF.

This clonotype has at least ten counts. This chain links TRBV7-2 with TRBJ1-5; 7 bases agree with TRBD1. Germline V lookup: CDR1 SGHTA, CDR2 FQGNSA. This CDR3 is built from 14 residues. V was clipped by 5 bases and J by 5 bases; unmatched bases: 6. CDR3 DNA sequence: TGTGCCAGCAGCACCCGGGACAGATATCAGCCCCAGCATTTT. It translates to CASSTRDRYQPQHF.

This clonotype occurred many times. The V gene is TRBV9, the J gene TRBJ1-1; a weak D match, TRBD1 (6 bases). V was clipped by 6 bases and J by 3 bases, with 18 bases between them. The germline V gene has CDR1 SGDLS and CDR2 YYNGEE. The length of the CDR3 is 15 residues. In DNA, the CDR3 is TGTGCCAGCACGCGCGGGGGGCGCCGTGACACTGAAGCTTTCTTT. It encodes CASTRGGRRDTEAFF.

This clonotype occurred many times. J is TRBJ1-4 and V is TRBV9, with D uncertain. The germline V gene has CDR1 SGDLS and CDR2 YYNGEE. The length of the CDR3 is 14 residues. V lost 2 bases and J 0 bases, leaving 5 bases between the germline ends. CDR3 sequence (DNA): TGTGCCAGCAGCGTCAGTTCAACTAATGAAAAACTGTTTTTT. Its translation: CASSVSSTNEKLFF.